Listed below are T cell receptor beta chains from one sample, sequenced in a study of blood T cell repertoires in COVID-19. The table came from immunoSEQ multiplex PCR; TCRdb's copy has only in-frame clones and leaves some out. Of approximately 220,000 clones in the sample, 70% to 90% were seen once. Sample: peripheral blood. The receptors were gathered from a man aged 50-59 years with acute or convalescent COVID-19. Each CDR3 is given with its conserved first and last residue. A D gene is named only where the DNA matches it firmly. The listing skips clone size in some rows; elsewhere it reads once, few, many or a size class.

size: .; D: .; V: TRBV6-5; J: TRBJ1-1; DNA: TGTGCCAGCAGTTACAGTCCAGGGCACTTTGAAGCTTTCTTT; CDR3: CASSYSPGHFEAFF
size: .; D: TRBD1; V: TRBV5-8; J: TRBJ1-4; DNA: TGTGCCAGCAGCCTACAGGGGGCAACTAATGAAAAACTGTTTTTT; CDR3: CASSLQGATNEKLFF
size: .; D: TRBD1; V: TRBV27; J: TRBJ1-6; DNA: TGTGCCAGCAGTTACTCAAGACAGGGGTCCTATAATTCACCCCTCCACTTT; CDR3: CASSYSRQGSYNSPLHF
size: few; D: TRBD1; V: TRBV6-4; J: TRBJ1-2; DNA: TGTGCCAGCAGTGAGCAGGGACAGGGGGTAGGCGGCTACACCTTC; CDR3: CASSEQGQGVGGYTF
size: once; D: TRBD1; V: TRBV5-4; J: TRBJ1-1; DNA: TGTGCCAGCAGCTTGGGGACAGGGGGCTTCGACACTGAAGCTTTCTTT; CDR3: CASSLGTGGFDTEAFF
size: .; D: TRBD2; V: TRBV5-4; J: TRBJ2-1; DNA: TGTGCCAGCAGCTTGCCGGGTATGGGAGGGGATGAGCAGTTCTTC; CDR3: CASSLPGMGGDEQFF
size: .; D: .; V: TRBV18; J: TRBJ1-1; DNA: TGTGCCAGCTCACCAACGCGAGGGCGTGAAGCTTTCTTT; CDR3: CASSPTRGREAFF
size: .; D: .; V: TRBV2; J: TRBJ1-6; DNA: TGTGCCAGCAGTGATTCTGGGCCTACCCCCCTCCACTTT; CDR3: CASSDSGPTPLHF
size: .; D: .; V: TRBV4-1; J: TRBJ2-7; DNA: TGCGCCAGCAGCCAAGAGGAGGGCGCCGACGAGCAGTACTTC; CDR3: CASSQEEGADEQYF
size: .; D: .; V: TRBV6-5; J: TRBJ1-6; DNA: TGTGCCAGCAGCCGGACAGTTACCAATAATTCACCCCTCCACTTT; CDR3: CASSRTVTNNSPLHF
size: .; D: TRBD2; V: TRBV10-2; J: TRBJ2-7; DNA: TGCGCCAGCAGTGAGTACCCGGGGGGCTCCTACGAGCAGTACTTC; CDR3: CASSEYPGGSYEQYF
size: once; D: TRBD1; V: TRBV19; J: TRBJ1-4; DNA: TGTGCCAGTAGCATTACAGGGGGTGCTGAAAAACTGTTTTTT; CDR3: CASSITGGAEKLFF
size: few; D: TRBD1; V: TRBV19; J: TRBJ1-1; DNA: TGTGCCAGTAGTAAGGGACAGGGGGGCATGTGGGCTTTCTTT; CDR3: CASSKGQGGMWAFF
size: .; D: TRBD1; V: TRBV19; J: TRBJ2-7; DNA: TGTGCCAGTAGAACGAGACAGGGGGCCAACGAGCAGTACTTC; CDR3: CASRTRQGANEQYF
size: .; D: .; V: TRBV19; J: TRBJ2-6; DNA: TGTGCCAGCGCCGAGTCTGGGGCCAACGTCCTGACTTTC; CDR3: CASAESGANVLTF
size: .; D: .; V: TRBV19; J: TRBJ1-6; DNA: TGTGCCAGTAAAATTGGCGCAGGGGCCAAGTATAATTCACCCCTCCACTTT; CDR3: CASKIGAGAKYNSPLHF
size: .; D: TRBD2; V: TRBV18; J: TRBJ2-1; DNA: TGTGCCAGCTCACCATTACGGGCTAGCGGGTCCTACAATGAGCAGTTCTTC; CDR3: CASSPLRASGSYNEQFF
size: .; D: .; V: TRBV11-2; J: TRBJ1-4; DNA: TGTGCCAGCAGCTTAGTGGCGGGACGGGCAACTAATGAAAAACTGTTTTTT; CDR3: CASSLVAGRATNEKLFF
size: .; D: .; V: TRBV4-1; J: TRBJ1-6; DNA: TGCGCCAGCAGCCGACAGACAGAGCCATATTCACCCCTCCACTTT; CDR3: CASSRQTEPYSPLHF
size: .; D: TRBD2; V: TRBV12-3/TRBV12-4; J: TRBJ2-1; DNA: TGTGCCAGCAGCCTAAGACTAGCGGGGGAGCAGTTCTTC; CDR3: CASSLRLAGEQFF
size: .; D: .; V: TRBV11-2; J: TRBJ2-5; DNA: TGTGCCAGCAGCTTGGGGGACACCGGCCAAGAGACCCAGTACTTC; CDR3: CASSLGDTGQETQYF
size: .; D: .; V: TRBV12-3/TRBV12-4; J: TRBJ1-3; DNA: TGTGCCAGCAGTTTTTCGGGAAACACCATATATTTT; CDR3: CASSFSGNTIYF
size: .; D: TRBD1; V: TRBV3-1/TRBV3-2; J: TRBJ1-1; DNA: TGTGCCAGCAGCCCTATAGGACAGGGGAACACTGAAGCTTTCTTT; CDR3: CASSPIGQGNTEAFF
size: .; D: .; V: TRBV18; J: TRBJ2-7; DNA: TGTGCCAGCTCACCACCGGGGGGTTATAACTACGAGCAGTACTTC; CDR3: CASSPPGGYNYEQYF
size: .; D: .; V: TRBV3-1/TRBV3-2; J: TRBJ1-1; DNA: TGTGCCAGCAGCCAAGCTAGGAGTGAAGCTTTCTTT; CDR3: CASSQARSEAFF
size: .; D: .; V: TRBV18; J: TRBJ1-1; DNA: TGTGCCAGCTCACTACAAAACACTGAAGCTTTCTTT; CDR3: CASSLQNTEAFF
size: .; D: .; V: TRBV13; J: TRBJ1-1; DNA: TGTGCCAGCAGCTTCGACACAGGGACTGAAGCTTTCTTT; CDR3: CASSFDTGTEAFF
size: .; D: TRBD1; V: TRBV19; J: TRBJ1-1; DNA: TGTGCCAGTAAAGGGACAGGGGGCTCTCCGGGAACTGAAGCTTTCTTT; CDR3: CASKGTGGSPGTEAFF
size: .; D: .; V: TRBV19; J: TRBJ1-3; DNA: TGTGCCAGTAGTAGGGGAGGGCGCGGAAACACCATATATTTT; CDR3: CASSRGGRGNTIYF
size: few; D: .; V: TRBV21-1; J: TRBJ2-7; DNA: TGTGCCAGCAGCGCCTTCAGAAGGGGCGAGCAGTACTTC; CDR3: CASSAFRRGEQYF
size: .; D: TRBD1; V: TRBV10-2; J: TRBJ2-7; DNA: TGCGCCAGCAGACCCGGACAGGGGGCATCCTACGAGCAGTACTTC; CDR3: CASRPGQGASYEQYF
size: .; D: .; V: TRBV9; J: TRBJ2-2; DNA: TGTGCCAGCAGCGTACAGGATTTGGACACCGGGGAGCTGTTTTTT; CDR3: CASSVQDLDTGELFF
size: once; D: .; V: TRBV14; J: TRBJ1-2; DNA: TGTGCCAGCAGCCAATTTGGACTCTATGGCTACACCTTC; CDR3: CASSQFGLYGYTF
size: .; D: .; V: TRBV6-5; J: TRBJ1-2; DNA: TGTGCCAGCAGTCCCGGGCGGCTGGAGGAGGTCACCTTC; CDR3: CASSPGRLEEVTF
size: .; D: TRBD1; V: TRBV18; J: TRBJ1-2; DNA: TGTGCCAGCTCACCGGGGACAGGGTTTAATGGCTACACCTTC; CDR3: CASSPGTGFNGYTF
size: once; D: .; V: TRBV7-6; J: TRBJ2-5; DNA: TGTGCCAGCAGCTTAGGCCAGGCAGAGACCCAGTACTTC; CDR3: CASSLGQAETQYF
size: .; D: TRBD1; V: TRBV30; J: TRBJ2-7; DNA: TGTGCCTTTGGACAGGGAGGCTACGAGCAGTACTTC; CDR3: CAFGQGGYEQYF
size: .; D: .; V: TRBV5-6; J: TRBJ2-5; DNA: TGTGCCAGCAGCTTAGGGGATGGGGAGACCCAGTACTTC; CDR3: CASSLGDGETQYF
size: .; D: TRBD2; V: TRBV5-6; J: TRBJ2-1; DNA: TGTGCCAGCAGCTTGGATGGGGGAGTAGCGGGTTACAATGAGCAGTTCTTC; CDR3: CASSLDGGVAGYNEQFF
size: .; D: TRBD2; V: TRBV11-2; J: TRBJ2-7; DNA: TGTGCCAGCAGCTTCGGAGGCGGGACTATTATCGAGCAGTACTTC; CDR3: CASSFGGGTIIEQYF
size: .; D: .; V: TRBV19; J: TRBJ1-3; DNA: TGTGCCAGTAGTAATTCAGCAGGGGGAAACACCATATATTTT; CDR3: CASSNSAGGNTIYF
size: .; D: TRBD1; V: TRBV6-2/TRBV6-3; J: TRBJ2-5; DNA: TGTGCCAGCAGTTACCCATGGGACAGCCACCAAGAGACCCAGTACTTC; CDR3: CASSYPWDSHQETQYF
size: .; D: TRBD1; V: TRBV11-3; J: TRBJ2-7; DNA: TGTGCCAGCAGCATTCTAGACAGGGGGGAGTTCGAGCAGTACTTC; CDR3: CASSILDRGEFEQYF
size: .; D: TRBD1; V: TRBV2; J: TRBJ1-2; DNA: TGTGCCAGCAGGGATGTGACAGGGAGCGGCTATGGCTACACCTTC; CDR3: CASRDVTGSGYGYTF
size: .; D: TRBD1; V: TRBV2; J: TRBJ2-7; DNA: TGTGCCAGCAGTCCCTGGACAGGCTCCTACGAGCAGTACTTC; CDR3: CASSPWTGSYEQYF
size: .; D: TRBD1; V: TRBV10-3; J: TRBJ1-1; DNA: TGTGCCATCAGTGAGTCACAGGGGCTAGGGAACACTGAAGCTTTCTTT; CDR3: CAISESQGLGNTEAFF